In its sample, the clone carrying this T cell receptor (beta chain) was seen once. Its target is unknown. This sample stems from a study of shared clonotypes between healthy human individuals. Study-wide results and caveats: Naive CD4 clonotype sharing across a handful of donors was about 5%. Non-shared clonotypes had lower generation probabilities than clonotypes shared by all four sorted-subset donors.

Generated by immunoSEQ multiplex PCR, the TCRdb table keeps only in-frame clones and is missing some. The data contain hundreds of thousands of clones, 90% to 95% of them seen just once; the ten biggest clones take up more than 20%. Between the trimmed V and J ends, which lost 4 bases and 6 bases, there was a span of 15 bases. CDR3 length: 13 amino acids. Per germline, CDR1 SQVTM and CDR2 ANQGSEA. Only CD45RO-negative cells positively selected for CCR7 counted as naive CD8 cells, so terminally differentiated effector memory CD45RA+ cells were excluded. The sequence came from a man aged 25 to 45 in good health. Sample: naive CD8+ T cells sorted from blood. J is TRBJ1-1 and V is TRBV29-1; the D gene is possibly TRBD1 (5 bases). The CDR3 loop reads CSVAPGRRAEAFF. For the CDR3, the DNA is TGCAGCGTTGCTCCAGGGAGGAGGGCTGAAGCTTTCTTT.